This T cell receptor beta chain was recorded in a study of blood T cell repertoires in COVID-19. Trimming removed 0 bases at V and 3 bases at J, with 14 bases between. Germline CDR1 is SGDLS and CDR2 is YYNGEE. This CDR3 region has 16 residues. Assay used: immunoSEQ multiplex PCR; TCRdb lists only in-frame clones, some missing. This table holds 250,000 or so clones, 90% found once. This rearrangement joins TRBV9 to TRBJ2-3; D possibly corresponds to TRBD2 (6 bases). The source is a woman aged 55-70 years with COVID-19, enrolled during active disease. Sequencing input: peripheral blood. CDR3 protein: CASSVGQGGSTDTQYF. For the CDR3, the DNA is TGTGCCAGCAGCGTAGGTCAGGGAGGTAGTACAGATACGCAGTATTTT.